This TCR beta chain is from a study of blood T cell repertoires in COVID-19. About the study: From T cells, B-cell-depleted T cells, or PBMCs came the material, which was cDNA or gDNA.

The cohort comprised adults aged about 18 to 100 years residing in around 25 US areas. In assigning cohorts, the study relied on participant-reported clinical history. Assay: immunoSEQ multiplex PCR; the TCRdb copy retains only in-frame clones and omits some. The data show some 320,000 clones, around 87% seen once. Germline CDR1 reads KGHSH; CDR2 reads LQKENI. CDR3 length: 16 amino acids. V trimming: 4 bases; J trimming: 2 bases; junction bases outside the gene matches: 8. The rearrangement links TRBV18 to TRBJ1-1; 9 nucleotides agree with TRBD1. Sequenced: PBMCs or T cells enriched from blood (not recorded which). The TCR sequence derives from a woman aged 30 to 39 who had recovered from COVID-19. The CDR3 DNA sequence: TGTGCCAGCTCACGGGGACAGGGTAGGGGAAACACTGAAGCTTTCTTT. Its translation is CASSRGQGRGNTEAFF.